Below, 8 T cell receptor beta chains from the same sample are listed, as sequenced in a study of shared clonotypes between healthy human individuals. TCRdb's table, derived via immunoSEQ multiplex PCR, lists solely in-frame clones and lacks some. The sample has roughly 1 million clones, roughly 80% seen once. The sample was memory CD4+ T cells sorted from blood. Described subset: CD45RA-negative fraction. The receptors derive from a young man in good health.

In its sample, this clone was seen a few times. This same CDR3 is encoded by further DNA sequences in the sample. The chain links TRBV18 to TRBJ2-2, with D perhaps TRBD1 (5 bases). V was pared by 2 bases and J by 4 bases, with 5 bases between. The CDR3 extends over 13 amino acids. Germline V gene lookup returns CDR1 KGHSH and CDR2 LQKENI. The DNA of the CDR3 is TGTGCCAGCTCACCAAGGGGCACCGGGGAGCTGTTTTTT. Protein product: CASSPRGTGELFF.

The rearrangement links TRBV5-1 to TRBJ1-3, with 9 bases identical to TRBD1. Trimming cost V 0 bases and J 0 bases; bases outside gene matches: 7. CDR1 is SGHRS, CDR2 YFSETQ, per germline. This CDR3 is built from 18 residues. Here the CDR3 DNA reads TGCGCCAGCAGCTTGGACGGGACAGGGACTTACTCTGGAAACACCATATATTTT. This gives the protein CASSLDGTGTYSGNTIYF.

This sequence joins TRBV10-3 and TRBJ2-2; a possible D gene is TRBD1 (5 bases). CDR3 size: 13 residues. V lost 11 bases and J lost 7, with 17 bases in between. Germline V gene sequence: CDR1 ENHRY, CDR2 SYGVKD. The chain's CDR3 is CASRKGLIGELFF. Written as DNA, the CDR3 is TGTGCCTCTCGAAAGGGGCTTATCGGGGAGCTGTTTTTT.

V and J are TRBV5-4 and TRBJ1-6, with 8 bases that match TRBD1. This CDR3 region has 13 residues. V lost 4 bases, J lost 10 bases, and 4 bases stayed unmatched. The germline CDR1 and CDR2 sequences are SGHNT and YYREEE (reference sequence). The CDR3 loop reads CASSSRGRSPLHF. The CDR3 DNA follows: TGTGCCAGCAGCAGCAGGGGGCGGTCACCCCTCCACTTT.

The chain combines TRBV30 with TRBJ1-4; TRBD1 aligns across 8 bases. CDR3 length equals 14 residues. The germline V gene encodes CDR1 GTSNPN and CDR2 SVGIG (reference sequence). The ends lost 2 bases at V and 8 bases at J; junction bases unmatched: 7. This CDR3 is CAWSSGGKWEKLFF. CDR3 in DNA: TGTGCCTGGAGTTCAGGGGGCAAGTGGGAAAAACTGTTTTTT.

The rearrangement uses TRBV6-6 and TRBJ2-7; TRBD1 matches 7 bases. V lost 2 bases to trimming and J lost 4 bases; unmatched junction nucleotides: 8. The CDR3 length is 15 residues. Germline V gene sequence: CDR1 MNHNY, CDR2 SVGAGI (reference sequence). CDR3 sequence reads: CASSYVGQVVYEQYF. The CDR3 nucleotides are TGTGCCAGCAGTTACGTAGGACAGGTGGTTTACGAGCAGTACTTC.

Points on this clone: Only one base separates this from a far larger clonotype, so it likely reflects a read error. This sample also contains other DNA sequences that code for the same CDR3. J is TRBJ2-7 and V is TRBV18; 8 nucleotides match TRBD2. Germline loops: CDR1 KGHSH, CDR2 LQKENI. The CDR3 runs to 15 residues. The CDR3 loop is CASSPGLAESYEQYF. CDR3 DNA sequence: TGTGCTAGCTCACCTGGACTAGCTGAATCCTACGAGCAGTACTTC.

This clone came up many times. The rearrangement uses TRBV2 and TRBJ2-7; 8 bases match TRBD1. This CDR3 contains 14 residues. Germline assignment: CDR1 SNHLY and CDR2 FYNNEI. The J segment lost 5 bases and the V segment lost 5 bases, leaving 8 bases of the junction unmatched. The CDR3 loop reads CASSLTGVGNEQYF. The CDR3 region has the DNA TGTGCCAGCAGTTTGACAGGGGTCGGAAACGAGCAGTACTTC. Variable domain in full (rest from reference TRBV2 and TRBJ2-7): EPEVTQTPSHQVTQMGQEVILRCVPISNHLYFYWYRQILGQKVEFLVSFYNNEISEKSEIFDDQFSVERPDGSNFTLKIRSTKLEDSAMYFCASSLTGVGNEQYFGPGTRLTVT.